The 21 T cell receptor beta chains reported below all come from one sample, sequenced in a study of shared clonotypes between healthy human individuals. Generated by immunoSEQ multiplex PCR, the TCRdb table keeps only in-frame clones and is missing some. The repertoire has some 1.5 million clones, 95% to 99% of them found once; the top ten carry 0.4% to 0.55%. The material sequenced was naive CD4+ T cells sorted from blood. Subset reported: CD45RA+ positively selected. The receptor set was obtained from a young man in good health.

The chain recombines TRBV7-2 with TRBJ2-1; D might be TRBD2 (6 bases). Trimming stripped 2 bases from V and 10 bases from J, with 21 bases between. Germline-derived CDR1 and CDR2 are SGHTA and FQGNSA. This CDR3 spans 16 amino acids. The CDR3 DNA sequence: TGTGCCAGCAGCTTACGGCAGGCGGGGTCTACTTGGGAGCAGTTCTTC. It encodes CASSLRQAGSTWEQFF.

The chain links TRBV28 to TRBJ1-5; D gene ambiguous. Deletions cut 5 bases from V and 4 bases from J, with 15 bases between. The CDR3 consists of 15 residues. Germline CDR1 reads MDHEN; CDR2 reads SYDVKM. The CDR3 nucleotides are TGTGCCAGCAGTCCATCTTGGGGTCTAAATCAGCCCCAGCATTTT. Protein product: CASSPSWGLNQPQHF. Full variable domain (remainder filled in from reference TRBV28 and TRBJ1-5): DVKVTQSSRYLVKRTGEKVFLECVQDMDHENMFWYRQDPGLGLRLIYFSYDVKMKEKGDIPEGYSVSREKKERFSLILESASTNQTSMYLCASSPSWGLNQPQHFGDGTRLSIL.

Only one count was recorded for this clone. The chain joins TRBV5-1 to TRBJ2-1; 14 nucleotides agree with TRBD2. Germline CDR1 is SGHRS and CDR2 is YFSETQ. The CDR3 spans 19 residues. V trimming: 4 bases; J trimming: 5 bases; junction bases outside the gene matches: 14. This CDR3 is CASSPGGLAGALLDNEQFF. As DNA, the CDR3 is TGCGCCAGCAGCCCAGGGGGACTAGCGGGAGCATTACTGGACAATGAGCAGTTCTTC.

The chain carries TRBV18 and TRBJ2-2, with TRBD2 identical over 10 bases. V dropped 3 bases and J dropped 1; count of bases not matched to a gene: 11. Germline V CDR1 and CDR2: KGHSH, LQKENI. This CDR3 region has 19 residues. CDR3 protein: CASSPVLTSGMVNTGELFF. CDR3 coding DNA: TGTGCCAGCTCACCGGTTTTAACTAGCGGGATGGTGAACACCGGGGAGCTGTTTTTT. Full variable domain (rest looked up from reference TRBV18 and TRBJ2-2): NAGVMQNPRHLVRRRGQEARLRCSPMKGHSHVYWYRQLPEEGLKFMVYLQKENIIDESGMPKERFSAEFPKEGPSILRIQQVVRGDSAAYFCASSPVLTSGMVNTGELFFGEGSRLTVL.

This chain connects TRBV4-3 to TRBJ1-5; 8 bases agree with TRBD1. Germline-derived CDR1 and CDR2 are LGHNA and YSLEER. The CDR3 sequence is 15 residues long. V trimming: 5 bases; J trimming: 4 bases; junction bases outside the gene matches: 7. CDR3 in DNA: TGCGCCAGCAGCTCGACAGGGGCGATAAATCAGCCCCAGCATTTT. The encoded protein is CASSSTGAINQPQHF.

The chain recombines TRBV5-4 with TRBJ2-1, with D hard to call. CDR3 length: 12 amino acids. Trimming took off 8 bases at V and 10 bases at J, with 16 bases between the two ends. The germline V gene has CDR1 SGHNT and CDR2 YYREEE (reference sequence). The CDR3 DNA is TGTGCCAGTGGCTCGAGCGTGAGGGAGCAGTTCTTC. This translates into CASGSSVREQFF.

This chain's CDR3 is CASSLRVDTQYF. CDR3 in DNA: TGTGCCAGCAGCTTACGGGTAGATACGCAGTATTTT. The rearrangement links TRBV5-5 to TRBJ2-3; the D is unclear. CDR3 length: 12 amino acids. CDR1 and CDR2 (germline): SGHKS, YYEKEE (reference sequence). Trimming pared 2 bases from V and 5 bases from J, leaving 6 bases between.

The rearrangement links TRBV5-4 to TRBJ2-2; 13 bases map to TRBD2. Germline V gene lookup returns CDR1 SGHNT and CDR2 YYREEE (reference sequence). J gave up 8 bases and V 4 bases, and 8 bases lay outside the gene matches. This CDR3 spans 16 amino acids. CDR3 coding DNA: TGTGCCAGCAGCCAACTAGCGGGAGGGCCATCGGGGGAGCTGTTTTTT. The encoded protein is CASSQLAGGPSGELFF.

The V gene is TRBV19, the J gene TRBJ1-2; no definite D call. The germline V and J ends were trimmed by 7 bases and 4 bases, with 25 bases remaining between them. This CDR3 has 17 residues. Germline V gene sequence: CDR1 LNHDA, CDR2 SQIVND (reference sequence). The DNA for the CDR3 is TGTGCCAGTACCCTGTGGGAGGGTCTGCCTGGCCTCTATGGCTACACCTTC. This sequence encodes CASTLWEGLPGLYGYTF.

The V and J genes are TRBV6-6 and TRBJ1-2, with D possibly matching TRBD1 (5 bases). V was cut by 6 bases and J by 2 bases, with 7 bases left in between. This CDR3 is 12 amino acids long. Germline CDR1 reads MNHNY; CDR2 reads SVGAGI (reference sequence). CDR3 sequence: CASREGNYGYTF. For the CDR3, the DNA is TGTGCCAGCAGGGAGGGGAACTATGGCTACACCTTC.

This rearrangement joins TRBV28 to TRBJ1-1, with 7 bases fitting TRBD1. The CDR3 has 15 amino acids. Germline CDR1 MDHEN, CDR2 SYDVKM. V dropped 8 bases and J dropped 1; count of bases not matched to a gene: 10. The CDR3, as DNA: TGTGCCAGCCAAAACCCCGGGACAGCGAACACTGAAGCTTTCTTT. Amino acid sequence: CASQNPGTANTEAFF.

This rearrangement joins TRBV6-4 to TRBJ2-3, with D tentatively TRBD2 (5 bases). The germline gives CDR1 MRHNA, CDR2 SNTAGT. V lost 2 bases and J 3 bases, leaving 15 bases between the germline ends. This CDR3 has 16 amino acids. CDR3 in amino acids: CASSDPRECRTDTQYF. The CDR3 region has the DNA TGTGCCAGCAGTGACCCAAGGGAGTGTCGTACAGATACGCAGTATTTT.

With respect to this clone: The sample holds other DNA sequences that translate to the same CDR3. The chain combines TRBV5-1 with TRBJ2-7; no reliable D call. V was trimmed by 3 bases and J by 1 base, leaving 5 bases between them. Per the germline V gene, CDR1 is SGHRS and CDR2 is YFSETQ. The CDR3 is 12 amino acids. The CDR3 DNA reads TGCGCCAGCAGCTGGGATTCCTACGAGCAGTACTTC. It specifies CASSWDSYEQYF.

The J gene is TRBJ2-7, the V gene TRBV28; TRBD1 or TRBD2 may be the D gene (5 bases each). The V gene lost 7 bases and the J gene lost 7 bases, with 14 bases spanning the gap. Germline V CDR1 and CDR2: MDHEN, SYDVKM. This CDR3 contains 12 residues. CDR3 sequence reads: CASTTGPGEQYF. CDR3 nucleotide sequence: TGTGCCAGCACGACGGGACCTGGGGAGCAGTACTTC.

The rearrangement links TRBV5-4 to TRBJ2-5, with 12 positions matching TRBD2. The V segment lost 3 bases and the J segment 2 bases; nucleotides outside the gene matches: 8. Germline V gene sequence: CDR1 SGHNT, CDR2 YYREEE (reference sequence). The CDR3 extends over 17 amino acids. The CDR3 spells CASSSKGLAGRQETQYF. The DNA of the CDR3 is TGTGCCAGCAGCTCCAAAGGACTAGCGGGAAGGCAAGAGACCCAGTACTTC.

With respect to this clone: Additional DNA sequences in this sample encode the identical CDR3. The chain uses TRBV6-4 and TRBJ1-5; D not certain. CDR3 length: 13 residues. Germline values: CDR1 MRHNA, CDR2 SNTAGT. V lost 3 bases and J lost 7, with 10 bases in between. The chain's CDR3 is CASSEGRGQPQHF. CDR3 coding DNA: TGTGCCAGCAGTGAAGGACGAGGCCAGCCCCAGCATTTT.

This rearrangement joins TRBV5-1 to TRBJ2-5; no clear D. CDR1 and CDR2 (germline): SGHRS, YFSETQ. Trimming removed 5 bases at V and 1 base at J, with 6 bases between. This CDR3 region has 12 residues. The CDR3, as DNA: TGCGCCAGCAGGCAGGTCCAAGAGACCCAGTACTTC. It encodes CASRQVQETQYF.

The V gene is TRBV10-2, the J gene TRBJ2-7; 8 nucleotides align to TRBD2. Germline loops: CDR1 WSHSY, CDR2 SAAADI. The CDR3 contains 14 residues. V trimming: 8 bases; J trimming: 1 base; junction bases outside the gene matches: 7. The CDR3 region is CASSGTRRSYEQYF. The CDR3, as DNA: TGCGCCAGCTCTGGGACTAGACGGTCCTACGAGCAGTACTTC.

The chain joins TRBV28 to TRBJ1-5, with D tentatively TRBD1 (5 bases). The CDR3 consists of 16 residues. V lost 1 base and J lost 3, with 13 bases in between. The germline CDR1 and CDR2 sequences are MDHEN and SYDVKM. In nucleotides, the CDR3 is TGTGCCAGCAGTTTATTCTCCAGGGTCCCCAATCAGCCCCAGCATTTT. Translation gives CASSLFSRVPNQPQHF.

The V and J genes are TRBV11-2 and TRBJ1-1; D is perhaps TRBD1 (5 bases). Germline V lookup: CDR1 SGHAT, CDR2 FQNNGV. Trimming took 4 bases from V and 5 from J, leaving 8 bases between them. The CDR3 contains 12 residues. Here the CDR3 DNA reads TGTGCCAGCAGCTCGGGGGGTACTGAAGCTTTCTTT. It translates to CASSSGGTEAFF.

Regarding this clone: The sample holds other DNA sequences that translate to the same CDR3. The chain joins TRBV2 to TRBJ2-7; the match to TRBD1 covers 7 bases. Germline V lookup: CDR1 SNHLY, CDR2 FYNNEI. The CDR3 consists of 13 residues. J was trimmed by 2 bases and V by 6 bases; bases with no gene match: 4. The CDR3 region is CASRGQATYEQYF. CDR3 bases: TGTGCCAGCAGAGGACAGGCTACCTACGAGCAGTACTTC.